A selection of T cell receptor beta chains follows, all from one sample in a study of blood T cell repertoires in COVID-19. The table came from immunoSEQ multiplex PCR; TCRdb's copy has only in-frame clones and leaves some out. The table has over 350,000 clones, around 89% seen once. The sequenced material came from peripheral blood. The receptors were gathered from a woman aged 25 to 39 with acute or convalescent COVID-19. CDR3s include the opening cysteine and the closing phenylalanine or tryptophan. The D gene is left open where the match is weak. Only part of the rows carry a size: once, few, many, or a class if the clone is expanded.

TRBJ2-2,TRBD1,TRBV19,-,TGTGCCAGTACCAAATACCCAACAGGGGGCGCGACAGGGGAGCTGTTTTTT,CASTKYPTGGATGELFF
TRBJ2-1,TRBD2,TRBV6-4,-,TGTGCCAGCAGCCGACTAGCGGGGGGGATCAATGAGCAGTTCTTC,CASSRLAGGINEQFF
TRBJ1-5,TRBD1,TRBV5-5,-,TGTGCCAGCAGCTTGGCGACAGGGGGACAGCCCCAGCATTTT,CASSLATGGQPQHF
TRBJ2-7,TRBD2,TRBV28,-,TGTGCCAGCAGCTTCTCCGTTGATATAAAGCGGGGATCCTACGAGCAGTACTTC,CASSFSVDIKRGSYEQYF
TRBJ2-7,TRBD2,TRBV6-6,-,TGTGCCAGCAGCCGATCTGCTAGCGGGGGAAGCTCCTACGAGCAGTACTTC,CASSRSASGGSSYEQYF
TRBJ1-4,TRBD1,TRBV7-9,-,TGTGCCAGCAGCGATGGACAGGGGAGGGAAAAACTGTTTTTT,CASSDGQGREKLFF
TRBJ2-1,TRBD1,TRBV30,-,TGTGCCTGGGGACAGGGCTTGTACAATGAGCAGTTCTTC,CAWGQGLYNEQFF
TRBJ2-5,-,TRBV6-5,once,TGTGCCAGCAGTTACAGCCGGGGCCAAGAGACCCAGTACTTC,CASSYSRGQETQYF
TRBJ2-7,-,TRBV3-1/TRBV3-2,few,TGTGCCAGCAGCCAAGTCGGCAGCGAGTCCTACGAGCAGTACTTC,CASSQVGSESYEQYF
TRBJ2-2,-,TRBV5-1,-,TGCGCCAGCAGCTTGGAGGACAGAGCCACCGGGGAGCTGTTTTTT,CASSLEDRATGELFF
TRBJ2-5,TRBD1,TRBV24-1,-,TGTGCCACCAGTGATTATGGGACAGGGGAGGAAGAGACCCAGTACTTC,CATSDYGTGEEETQYF
TRBJ1-6,TRBD1,TRBV2,few,TGTGCCAGCAGAGGACAGGTCTCCTATAATTCACCCCTCCACTTT,CASRGQVSYNSPLHF
TRBJ2-3,-,TRBV7-9,-,TGTGCCAGCAGCCACCTGGCCGGCACAGATACGCAGTATTTT,CASSHLAGTDTQYF
TRBJ1-1,-,TRBV2,-,TGTGCCAGCAGTGAATACGTGAGACAAAACACTGAAGCTTTCTTT,CASSEYVRQNTEAFF
TRBJ2-1,TRBD2,TRBV5-8,-,TGTGCCAGCAGCTTAGCCCCCACCGGGACTAGGCCCCATGAGCAGTTCTTC,CASSLAPTGTRPHEQFF
TRBJ1-2,-,TRBV5-6,few,TGTGCCAGCAGCCCCACCGGGACATTGCACCTCTATGGCTACACCTTC,CASSPTGTLHLYGYTF
TRBJ1-1,-,TRBV27,-,TGTGCCAGCAGTTTCCAGGGTGGGGACACTGAAGCTTTCTTT,CASSFQGGDTEAFF
TRBJ2-5,-,TRBV18,-,TGTGCCAGCTCACCAATTTCCTCGGAGACCCAGTACTTC,CASSPISSETQYF
TRBJ1-5,-,TRBV19,few,TGTGCCAGTAGTATCGAGGGTTCCAATCAGCCCCAGCATTTT,CASSIEGSNQPQHF
TRBJ1-6,-,TRBV6-6,once,TGTGCCAGCAGTTACAGGGGTAGGTCACCCCTCCACTTT,CASSYRGRSPLHF
TRBJ1-2,TRBD1,TRBV11-1,-,TGTGCCAGTAAACAGGGGTCCGGCTATGGCTACACCTTC,CASKQGSGYGYTF
TRBJ2-7,-,TRBV29-1,-,TGCAGCGTTGAAATGCCTTCCCCGGGCGAGCAGTACTTC,CSVEMPSPGEQYF
TRBJ1-4,-,TRBV25-1,-,TGTGCCAGCAGCGGGGTGGTGACTAATGAAAAACTGTTTTTT,CASSGVVTNEKLFF
TRBJ1-3,TRBD1,TRBV13,-,TGTGCCAGCAGCTTAGGCCTTTGGAATGAAGGGGGCTTCTCTGGAAACACCATATATTTT,CASSLGLWNEGGFSGNTIYF
TRBJ1-1,-,TRBV3-1/TRBV3-2,-,TGTGCCAGCAGCCAACAGTTGAACACTGAAGCTTTCTTT,CASSQQLNTEAFF
TRBJ2-5,TRBD2,TRBV18,-,TGTGCCAGCGCTAAAGGACTAGCGGGGGGCCGGGAGACCCAGTACTTC,CASAKGLAGGRETQYF
TRBJ1-1,-,TRBV5-4,-,TGTGCCAGCAGCTTTTCGGTCGGGAACACTGAAGCTTTCTTT,CASSFSVGNTEAFF
TRBJ2-7,TRBD1,TRBV6-5,-,TGTGCCAGCAATAGGCAGGGGGCCTACGAGCAGTACTTC,CASNRQGAYEQYF
TRBJ2-2,-,TRBV28,-,TGTGCCAGCAGCTTGGCGGGGGCGGGCACCGGGGAGCTGTTTTTT,CASSLAGAGTGELFF
TRBJ2-7,-,TRBV27,few,TGTGCCAGCAGTTTATCGAATCAGGGGATCTACGAGCAGTACTTC,CASSLSNQGIYEQYF
TRBJ2-1,TRBD1,TRBV11-2,-,TGTGCCAGCAGCTCCAGGGACAGGGGGCTTTACAATGAGCAGTTCTTC,CASSSRDRGLYNEQFF
TRBJ2-7,TRBD1,TRBV9,once,TGTGCCAGCAGCTCAGGGGGCGGTACCTACGAGCAGTACTTC,CASSSGGGTYEQYF
TRBJ2-1,TRBD2,TRBV15,-,TGTGCCACCAGCAGGGGACTAGACTACAATGAGCAGTTCTTC,CATSRGLDYNEQFF
TRBJ2-7,-,TRBV19,once,TGTGCCAGTAGTGCCGGACAGACCTACGAGCAGTACTTC,CASSAGQTYEQYF
TRBJ2-5,TRBD2,TRBV4-1,-,TGCGCCAGCAGCCAAGACCTAGCGGGGGGGAAGGAGACCCAGTACTTC,CASSQDLAGGKETQYF
TRBJ2-7,-,TRBV5-4,-,TGTGCCAGCAGCTTGGACCCCGGAAGGAGCTCCTACGAGCAGTACTTC,CASSLDPGRSSYEQYF
TRBJ2-5,TRBD2,TRBV5-8,-,TGTGCCAGCAGGAGACGGGGGGGCCTTTTGGAGACCCAGTACTTC,CASRRRGGLLETQYF
TRBJ1-1,-,TRBV10-2,-,TGCGCCAGCACGAAATCCCAGGGGAACACTGAAGCTTTCTTT,CASTKSQGNTEAFF
TRBJ2-1,TRBD2,TRBV10-3,-,TGTGCCATCAGTGGTCCAAACAGGCGGGGGAGCTCCTACAATGAGCAGTTCTTC,CAISGPNRRGSSYNEQFF
TRBJ1-5,-,TRBV30,-,TGTGCCTGGCAGGGTTTGAGCAATCAGCCCCAGCATTTT,CAWQGLSNQPQHF
TRBJ2-1,-,TRBV7-7,-,TGTGCCAGCAGCCGGGACTCAATGGCCCCCTACAATGAGCAGTTCTTC,CASSRDSMAPYNEQFF
TRBJ2-1,-,TRBV6-5,-,TGTGCCAGCAGTTCGACTCCATACAATGAGCAGTTCTTC,CASSSTPYNEQFF
TRBJ1-1,-,TRBV12-3/TRBV12-4,once,TGTGCCAGCAGCAACTCACCGGTGTCTGAAGCTTTCTTT,CASSNSPVSEAFF
TRBJ1-1,-,TRBV30,many,TGTGCCTGGAGTGTACTCGGTTCGAGGTTCTTT,CAWSVLGSRFF